One and the same sample provided the 19 T cell receptor beta chains below, sequenced in a study of blood T cell repertoires in COVID-19. Here immunoSEQ multiplex PCR was the method, and the copy in TCRdb shows in-frame clones only, minus some. This table holds about 120,000 clones, 90% found once. The sample taken for sequencing was peripheral blood. These receptors all come from a human donor with active COVID-19. The donor label of this sample is uncertain.

The CDR3 DNA reads as TGTGCCAGCAGTTTATCATTTAAGTCGCGCTATGGCTACACCTTC. This translates into CASSLSFKSRYGYTF. V gene TRBV27 combines with J gene TRBJ1-2, with unresolved D. V dropped 0 bases and J dropped 4 bases, with 12 bases sitting between them. The CDR3 has 15 residues. CDR1 MNHEY and CDR2 SMNVEV come from the germline V gene (reference sequence).

This sequence joins TRBV19 and TRBJ1-1; a weak D match, TRBD1 (5 bases). The V end was cut by 5 bases, the J end by 4 bases, with 11 bases between. The CDR3 has 13 amino acids. Germline-derived CDR1 and CDR2 are LNHDA and SQIVND (reference sequence). CDR3 in DNA: TGTGCCAGTAGTTACCAGGGCGGCACTGAAGCTTTCTTT. This codes for CASSYQGGTEAFF.

The chain joins TRBV19 to TRBJ1-2, with TRBD1 identical over 8 bases. The CDR3 length is 15 residues. Germline-derived CDR1 and CDR2 are LNHDA and SQIVND (reference sequence). The J segment lost 7 bases and the V segment lost 5 bases, leaving 12 bases of the junction unmatched. The CDR3 sequence: CASSFRQGMFGGYTF. CDR3 bases: TGTGCCAGTAGTTTCCGACAGGGGATGTTTGGTGGCTACACCTTC.

This clone was detected only once. This sequence joins TRBV7-9 and TRBJ1-1; D perhaps matches TRBD1 (5 bases). Trimming took 8 bases from V and 1 from J, leaving 11 bases between them. The CDR3 covers 13 residues. Germline CDR1 is SEHNR and CDR2 is FQNEAQ (reference sequence). CDR3 sequence (DNA): TGTGCCAGCTCCGTTCAGGGGAACACTGAAGCTTTCTTT. This codes for CASSVQGNTEAFF.

This clone was seen just once. This chain connects TRBV7-9 to TRBJ2-1; TRBD1 is a possible D gene (6 bases). From germline, CDR1 is SEHNR and CDR2 FQNEAQ (reference sequence). CDR3 length: 13 residues. V lost 5 bases and J lost 9, with 14 bases in between. The CDR3 reads CASSGAQGSEQFF. DNA of the CDR3: TGTGCCAGCAGCGGAGCCCAGGGGAGTGAGCAGTTCTTC.

In its sample, this clone was seen a few times. V gene TRBV19 combines with J gene TRBJ2-1, with 11 bases matching TRBD1. This CDR3 is 15 amino acids long. V lost 6 bases, J lost 9 bases, and 10 bases stayed unmatched. The germline CDR1 and CDR2 sequences are LNHDA and SQIVND (reference sequence). CDR3 coding DNA: TGTGCCAGTAGCGCACTCGGACAGGGGGCTACTGAGCAGTTCTTC. It is translated as CASSALGQGATEQFF.

The gene calls are TRBV15 and TRBJ1-5; a weak D match, TRBD1 (6 bases). Germline CDR1 and CDR2: LNHNV and YYDKDF (reference sequence). V dropped 1 base and J dropped 3 bases, with 19 bases sitting between them. CDR3 length equals 18 residues. The chain's CDR3 is CATSRVRVGGGPNQPQHF. CDR3 in DNA: TGTGCCACCAGCAGAGTTCGAGTTGGGGGGGGCCCCAATCAGCCCCAGCATTTT.

This chain joins TRBV2 and TRBJ2-1; no firm D call. The CDR3 runs to 14 residues. The germline V and J ends were trimmed by 7 bases and 2 bases, with 12 bases remaining between them. The germline CDR1 and CDR2 sequences are SNHLY and FYNNEI. CDR3 sequence reads: CASTTTSPYNEQFF. The CDR3 DNA reads as TGTGCCAGCACGACGACTTCCCCCTACAATGAGCAGTTCTTC. Based on the CDR3 plus reference TRBV2 and TRBJ2-1, the full variable domain is EPEVTQTPSHQVTQMGQEVILRCVPISNHLYFYWYRQILGQKVEFLVSFYNNEISEKSEIFDDQFSVERPDGSNFTLKIRSTKLEDSAMYFCASTTTSPYNEQFFGPGTRLTVL.

This clone was observed a single time. V usage is TRBV28 and J usage is TRBJ2-7; D perhaps matches TRBD1 (5 bases). CDR1 and CDR2 (germline): MDHEN, SYDVKM. Trimming pared 3 bases from V and 3 bases from J, leaving 9 bases between. The CDR3 is made up of 13 amino acids. CDR3 residues: CASSFVGRYEQYF. As DNA, the CDR3 is TGTGCCAGCAGTTTTGTGGGGCGCTACGAGCAGTACTTC.

The CDR3 sequence: CASSRGTGKVGANVLTF. In nucleotides, the CDR3 is TGTGCCAGCTCACGGGGGACAGGGAAGGTTGGGGCCAACGTCCTGACTTTC. The V and J genes are TRBV18 and TRBJ2-6; TRBD1 aligns across 9 bases. In germline, CDR1 is KGHSH, CDR2 LQKENI. V dropped 4 bases and J dropped 3; count of bases not matched to a gene: 7. This CDR3 region has 17 residues. Variable domain in full (rest from reference TRBV18 and TRBJ2-6): NAGVMQNPRHLVRRRGQEARLRCSPMKGHSHVYWYRQLPEEGLKFMVYLQKENIIDESGMPKERFSAEFPKEGPSILRIQQVVRGDSAAYFCASSRGTGKVGANVLTFGAGSRLTVL.

The rearrangement uses TRBV28 and TRBJ2-7, with D tentatively TRBD2 (5 bases). This CDR3 is built from 12 residues. Between the trimmed V and J ends, which lost 7 bases and 4 bases, there was a span of 11 bases. CDR1 MDHEN and CDR2 SYDVKM come from the germline V gene. The CDR3 DNA follows: TGTGCCAGCACTACGGGGAATTACGAGCAGTACTTC. Protein product: CASTTGNYEQYF.

This chain links TRBV12-3 or TRBV12-4 with TRBJ2-3; D call uncertain. The ends were cut back, 5 bases at V and 4 bases at J, with 10 bases in the middle. The CDR3 spans 13 residues. The chain's CDR3 is CASSRGTPDTQYF. For the CDR3, the DNA is TGTGCCAGCAGTCGAGGTACCCCAGATACGCAGTATTTT.

The rearrangement joins TRBV16 to TRBJ2-7; D is unresolved. Germline-derived CDR1 and CDR2 are KGHSY and FQNENV. Trimming took 2 bases from V and 5 from J, leaving 7 bases between them. The CDR3 is made up of 12 amino acids. The CDR3 reads CASSQLSDEQYF. The DNA for the CDR3 is TGTGCCAGCAGCCAACTGAGTGACGAGCAGTACTTC.

The sample holds many counts of this clone. The chain uses TRBV18 and TRBJ1-2, with a possible D match to TRBD1 (6 bases). Trimming took 2 bases from V and 2 from J, leaving 12 bases between them. Germline CDR1 reads KGHSH; CDR2 reads LQKENI. The length of the CDR3 is 15 residues. The CDR3 DNA is TGTGCCAGCTCACCAAGTCGACAGGTCAACTATGGCTACACCTTC. It is translated as CASSPSRQVNYGYTF.

V is TRBV5-1 and J is TRBJ2-6; 9 bases are shared with TRBD2. The germline gives CDR1 SGHRS, CDR2 YFSETQ. Trimming took 1 base from V and 2 from J; bases not matched to a gene: 4. The CDR3 contains 17 residues. The CDR3 protein is CASSLMVAGAGANVLTF. The CDR3 region has the DNA TGCGCCAGCAGCTTGATGGTAGCGGGGGCTGGGGCCAACGTCCTGACTTTC.

J is TRBJ1-4 and V is TRBV6-5; TRBD1 might be the D (6 bases). Germline V gives CDR1 MNHEY, CDR2 SVGAGI. This CDR3 comprises 14 residues. Trimming stripped 5 bases from V and 5 bases from J, with 12 bases between. The DNA of the CDR3 is TGTGCCAGCAGTCGGGACATTGGGAATGAAAAACTGTTTTTT. It yields the protein CASSRDIGNEKLFF.

The V gene is TRBV4-1, the J gene TRBJ2-7; the match to TRBD1 covers 9 bases. CDR1 is MGHRA, CDR2 YSYEKL, per germline. This CDR3 contains 14 residues. V was pared by 4 bases and J by 7 bases, with 8 bases of the junction left unmatched. Written as DNA, the CDR3 is TGCGCCAGCAGCCGAAAACAGGGGGCGGATGAGCAGTACTTC. Translated, it gives CASSRKQGADEQYF.

This chain links TRBV3-1 (or the pseudogene TRBV3-2) with TRBJ2-3; perhaps D is TRBD1 or TRBD2 (5 bases each). The CDR3 is 15 residues long. Germline loops: CDR1 LGHDT, CDR2 YNNKEL (reference sequence). V shed 4 bases and J shed 4 bases, with 15 bases lying between them. In DNA form, the CDR3 reads TGTGCCAGCAGCCGAGAGGGGCGAAGCGCAGATACGCAGTATTTT. This gives the protein CASSREGRSADTQYF.

V and J are TRBV3-1 (or the pseudogene TRBV3-2) and TRBJ2-3, with 7 bases fitting TRBD2. The CDR3 contains 18 residues. Losses at the gene ends were 5 bases for V and 1 base for J; bases not matched to a gene: 15. Germline lookup yields CDR1 LGHDT and CDR2 YNNKEL (reference sequence). In DNA form, the CDR3 reads TGTGCCAGCAGCGCGAGACTAGCTAGAGAACCTTGCACAGATACGCAGTATTTT. Translating gives CASSARLAREPCTDTQYF.